The T cell receptor (beta chain) under discussion was sequenced for a study of blood T cell repertoires in COVID-19. Turning to the study itself: The United States, Italy and Spain were the sources of the acute and convalescent COVID-19 samples. T cells, B-cell-depleted T cells, or PBMCs provided the cDNA or gDNA that served as material.

Per the original data handling: Scientists estimated how many nucleated cells there were by amplifying reference gene primers. Method: immunoSEQ multiplex PCR; TCRdb's copy keeps in-frame clones and lacks some. V and J calls plus clone size are reproduced from that table; the DNA served to infer D and trimming. The sample includes approximately 94,000 clones, roughly 79% of them seen just once. CDR1 is MNHEY and CDR2 is SMNVEV in the germline V gene (reference sequence). J gave up 3 bases and V 6 bases, and 10 bases lay outside the gene matches. The CDR3 contains 15 residues. What was sequenced was peripheral blood. This chain links TRBV27 with TRBJ2-5, with TRBD1 identical over 7 bases. The source of this sequence is a man aged 65-85 years with active or convalescent COVID-19. CDR3 coding DNA: TGTGCCAGCAGGTCAGGGGGTCTTCGAAAAGAGACCCAGTACTTC. Residues: CASRSGGLRKETQYF.